What follows are 20 T cell receptor beta chains derived from one specimen sequenced in a study of cytomegalovirus exposure and HLA in healthy donors. PCR used 60 Vbeta primers and 13 Jbeta primers. Clones were read by immunoSEQ multiplex PCR, and TCRdb kept only the in-frame ones, dropping some. The table has about 160,000 clones, around 80% seen once. The sequencing input was PBMCs. The receptors come from a male donor in good health and CMV-seropositive.

The chain joins TRBV5-1 to TRBJ2-2, with TRBD2 matching 10 bases. CDR3 length equals 16 residues. The ends lost 3 bases at V and 1 base at J; junction bases unmatched: 3. Germline assignment: CDR1 SGHRS and CDR2 YFSETQ. CDR3 DNA: TGCGCCAGCAGCTCCTTAGCGGGAGGGAACACCGGGGAGCTGTTTTTT. This codes for CASSSLAGGNTGELFF.

The chain has TRBV11-3 and TRBJ2-5; D perhaps matches TRBD1 (5 bases). The germline gives CDR1 SGHNT, CDR2 YENEEA. This CDR3 is 16 amino acids long. Trimming pared 0 bases from V and 2 bases from J, leaving 13 bases between. This chain's CDR3 is CASSLDGETVQETQYF. CDR3 sequence (DNA): TGTGCCAGCAGCTTAGATGGAGAGACAGTACAAGAGACCCAGTACTTC.

This chain connects TRBV10-3 to TRBJ2-7, with 8 bases fitting TRBD2. The CDR3 sequence is 14 residues long. Germline CDR1 is ENHRY and CDR2 is SYGVKD. Unmatched junction bases numbered 8, after V lost 8 bases and J lost 2 bases. The CDR3 DNA sequence: TGTGCCATCGCTCCAGCGGGAGCTACCTACGAGCAGTACTTC. As protein: CAIAPAGATYEQYF.

This chain uses TRBV23-1 with TRBJ2-2; TRBD2 aligns across 8 bases. TRBV23-1 is flagged as an ORF with uncertain function. J was trimmed by 1 base and V by 0 bases; bases with no gene match: 4. The CDR3 length is 17 residues. Written as DNA, the CDR3 is TGCGCCAGCAGTCAATCAACTAGCGGAAAGAACACCGGGGAGCTGTTTTTT. It codes for CASSQSTSGKNTGELFF.

V usage is TRBV15 and J usage is TRBJ2-1; D is undetermined. The CDR3 length is 16 residues. V was trimmed by 0 bases and J by 4 bases, leaving 13 bases between them. Looked up from germline, CDR1 is LNHNV and CDR2 is YYDKDF (reference sequence). Here the CDR3 DNA reads TGTGCCACCAGCAGAGATTTGACACTCCAATACAATGAGCAGTTCTTC. It codes for CATSRDLTLQYNEQFF.

This clone appeared a few times. V is TRBV29-1 and J is TRBJ1-1; 7 bases are shared with TRBD1. Germline CDR1 reads SQVTM; CDR2 reads ANQGSEA. The V and J ends lost 5 bases and 11 bases, in that order; junction bases with no gene match: 17. The CDR3 length is 14 residues. DNA of the CDR3: TGCAGCGTTAAAGGTGTAACAGGGGTGCGAGTCGCTTTCTTT. Its translation: CSVKGVTGVRVAFF.

This chain uses TRBV28 with TRBJ1-2; D unresolved. V was cut by 3 bases and J by 6 bases, with 11 bases left in between. This CDR3 is 13 amino acids long. Germline CDR1 MDHEN, CDR2 SYDVKM. The CDR3 bases are TGTGCCAGCAGTTTCGGGGAAGTGAATGGCTACACCTTC. Amino acid sequence: CASSFGEVNGYTF.

This clone showed up just once. This rearrangement joins TRBV9 to TRBJ2-5; maybe TRBD2 (5 bases). Germline loops: CDR1 SGDLS, CDR2 YYNGEE. CDR3 size: 14 residues. Between the trimmed V and J ends, which lost 2 bases and 2 bases, there was a span of 10 bases. Written as DNA, the CDR3 is TGTGCCAGCAGCGTGACGGGCGGGCAAGAGACCCAGTACTTC. Amino acid sequence: CASSVTGGQETQYF.

The CDR3 nucleotides read TGTGCTAGTGATGATCCGGGACTAGCGGGACCCGGGGAGCTGTTTTTT. Translating it yields CASDDPGLAGPGELFF. This chain joins TRBV12-5 and TRBJ2-2; 13 bases are a match to TRBD2. The germline V gene encodes CDR1 LGHNT and CDR2 FRNRAP. V gave up 7 bases and J gave up 6 bases; unmatched junction bases: 8. The CDR3 is made up of 16 amino acids.

The CDR3 coding sequence is TGCGCCAGCAGCTTGTACGGTTCCTACGAGCAGTACTTC. Translated: CASSLYGSYEQYF. The rearrangement uses TRBV5-1 and TRBJ2-7, with D uncertain. CDR3 length: 13 residues. Looked up from germline, CDR1 is SGHRS and CDR2 is YFSETQ. Trimming stripped 1 base from V and 1 base from J, with 6 bases between.

The rearrangement joins TRBV6-1 to TRBJ1-2; a weak D match, TRBD1 (5 bases). Per the germline V gene, CDR1 is MNHNS and CDR2 is SASEGT. The V end lost 7 bases, the J end lost 2 bases, and 14 bases lay between the germline ends. The CDR3 sequence is 14 residues long. The DNA of the CDR3 is TGTGCCAGCAACGTTGCGTCAGGGAACTATGGCTACACCTTC. Its protein is CASNVASGNYGYTF.

This rearrangement joins TRBV9 to TRBJ2-1; 8 nucleotides agree with TRBD2. CDR3 length: 15 amino acids. V was clipped by 0 bases and J by 4 bases; unmatched bases: 3. Germline V CDR1 and CDR2: SGDLS, YYNGEE. DNA for the CDR3: TGTGCCAGCAGCGTAGTTAGCGGGATTTACAATGAGCAGTTCTTC. Encoded protein: CASSVVSGIYNEQFF.

The V gene is TRBV19, the J gene TRBJ1-3, with unresolved D. The CDR3 runs 14 residues. Germline CDR1 is LNHDA and CDR2 is SQIVND (reference sequence). The V end was cut by 4 bases, the J end by 2 bases, with 9 bases between. The DNA of the CDR3 is TGTGCCAGTAGTACACTTGAGGCTGGAAACACCATATATTTT. It is translated as CASSTLEAGNTIYF. Complete variable domain (other parts from reference TRBV19 and TRBJ1-3): DGGITQSPKYLFRKEGQNVTLSCEQNLNHDAMYWYRQDPGQGLRLIYYSQIVNDFQKGDIAEGYSVSREKKESFPLTVTSAQKNPTAFYLCASSTLEAGNTIYFGEGSWLTVV.

The chain links TRBV28 to TRBJ1-2; D is unclear. The CDR3 is 13 amino acids. Germline V gene sequence: CDR1 MDHEN, CDR2 SYDVKM. Trimming took off 2 bases at V and 5 bases at J, with 9 bases between the two ends. Written as DNA, the CDR3 is TGTGCCAGCAGTTTAGCGGCGGAGTATGGCTACACCTTC. The encoded protein is CASSLAAEYGYTF.

In regard to this clone: Other DNA sequences in the same sample also yield this CDR3. This chain uses TRBV9 with TRBJ2-3; perhaps TRBD2 as D (6 bases). This CDR3 region has 15 residues. Germline CDR1 SGDLS, CDR2 YYNGEE. V lost 0 bases to trimming and J lost 0 bases, with 8 bases between them. CDR3 sequence (DNA): TGTGCCAGCAGCGTAGTCGGGAGAAGCACAGATACGCAGTATTTT. As protein: CASSVVGRSTDTQYF.

V is TRBV19 and J is TRBJ2-2; maybe TRBD1 (5 bases). This CDR3 has 20 residues. V was cut by 2 bases and J by 5 bases, with 27 bases left in between. Per germline, CDR1 LNHDA and CDR2 SQIVND (reference sequence). CDR3 bases: TGTGCCAGTAGTATAAGCCCGCAGAGATACAACCCTCAGGGTACCGGGGAGCTGTTTTTT. Its translation is CASSISPQRYNPQGTGELFF.

Comment on this clone: An end of the junction does not agree with germline; a read error may underlie this. The V and J genes are TRBV7-9 and TRBJ2-1, with D possibly TRBD1 on 5 matching bases. This CDR3 region has 14 residues. The germline CDR1 and CDR2 sequences are SEHNR and FQNEAQ (reference sequence). The CDR3 DNA is TGTTCCAGCAGCTTCCAAGGGGCCAACAATGAGCAGTTCTTC. Its protein is CSSSFQGANNEQFF.

The chain joins TRBV5-6 to TRBJ1-3; perhaps TRBD1 as D (5 bases). Looked up from germline, CDR1 is SGHDT and CDR2 is YYEEEE. This CDR3 is built from 15 residues. V lost 2 bases and J lost 8, with 17 bases in between. The CDR3 coding sequence is TGTGCCAGCAGCTTATTAGGACAAGGGGAGGACACCATATATTTT. Protein: CASSLLGQGEDTIYF.

The chain links TRBV6-1 to TRBJ2-3; 7 bases match TRBD1. Germline-derived CDR1 and CDR2 are MNHNS and SASEGT. The CDR3 runs to 16 residues. With 2 bases clipped from V and 2 bases from J, the junction kept 7 bases outside the gene matches. The CDR3: CASSETRDSYTDTQYF. The DNA for the CDR3 is TGTGCCAGCAGTGAAACCCGGGACAGTTACACAGATACGCAGTATTTT.

The table lists this clone with a count of one. The chain has TRBV7-9 and TRBJ2-5, with D perhaps matching TRBD1 (5 bases). Germline values: CDR1 SEHNR, CDR2 FQNEAQ (reference sequence). V shed 2 bases and J shed 3 bases, with 13 bases lying between them. The CDR3 loop spans 15 amino acids. As DNA, the CDR3 is TGTGCCAGCAGCTTAAGACCGCTAGGGGAAGAGACCCAGTACTTC. Translated: CASSLRPLGEETQYF.